This TCR beta chain appears in the sequencing data of a study of blood T cell repertoires in COVID-19. The germline V and J ends were trimmed by 0 bases and 2 bases, with 9 bases remaining between them. The CDR3 runs to 15 residues. The germline gives CDR1 SGHDT, CDR2 YYEEEE. Only in-frame clones appear in the TCRdb table, and some are missing; sequencing was by immunoSEQ multiplex PCR. The sample yields 65,000 to 75,000 clones, 70% to 80% seen once. In its sample, this clone was seen once. V and J are TRBV5-6 and TRBJ1-3, with D hard to call. The sample comprised peripheral blood. The clonotype comes from a human donor in a cohort sampled during active COVID-19. DNA of the CDR3: TGTGCCAGCAGCTTGGTTCGGAGGGCTGGAAACACCATATATTTT. Its protein is CASSLVRRAGNTIYF.